This T cell receptor (beta chain) stems from a study of human T cells and chemical hapten exposure. The wider study: Researchers reported sensitizing an approximately 2 cm by approximately 2 cm upper inner arm skin site with 2% DPC. Throughout the approximately 24-week study, diphenylcyclopropenone was applied weekly to the patients' scalps.

As the library was built, unique molecular identifiers were attached to individual cDNA molecules. TCRdb reprocessed the RACE reads with MiXCR, giving one entry per CDR3 protein. Of over 70,000 distinct CDR3 sequences listed, about a tenth are singletons. Time point of the sample: patch test 3, about 24 weeks after DPC sensitization. Treatment indicated: therapeutic diphenylcyclopropenone sensitization with weekly scalp DPC. Findings and caveats of the study: TCRs above 1 in 1000 frequency stayed constant with DPC sensitization.

This clonotype has at least ten counts. Its antigen is currently unknown. Germline CDR1 and CDR2: DFQATT and SNEGSKA (reference sequence). Trimming pared 7 bases from V and 2 bases from J, leaving 15 bases between. This CDR3 comprises 13 residues. Specimen: whole blood, collected in connection with sensitization to the hapten diphenylcyclopropenone (DPC). The TCR originated in a woman under 40 with alopecia areata. Some clones in this sample may be carry-over from other donors' samples. The rearrangement uses TRBV20-1 and TRBJ2-7, with D maybe TRBD2 (6 bases). Here the CDR3 reads CSVRGKVPYEQYF. The DNA of the CDR3 is TGCAGTGTCCGGGGGAAGGTCCCCTACGAGCAGTACTTC.